This T cell receptor beta chain comes out of a study of shared clonotypes between healthy human individuals (dated by TCRdb to about 2020). General notes on the study: The cohort included three men and a couple of women between 18 and 49 years of age. For each donor, CD4 naive and CD4 memory were each given three plates, CD8 naive was given two plates, and CD8 memory was given one plate. The study deeply sequenced blood TCR repertoires of five healthy adults to estimate repertoire size and the extent of clonotype sharing between individuals. To increase sequencing depth and limit assay-specific biases, TCR repertoire library preparation and sequencing were carried out by different laboratories using diverse techniques. Each donor's leukapheresis produced roughly between roughly 0.85 and 9.5 billion PBMCs. Here is what the overall study found, with its caveats: Based on pairwise subsampling, the degree of clonotype sharing among donors was expected to be affected by sequencing depth. Because the study included a small number of donors, the genetic and exposure-history diversity represented was limited. When four donors were compared, the shared fraction of clonotypes was about 5% for naive CD4, more than 3% for naive CD8, 2.3% for memory CD4, and less than 0.45% for memory CD8. Incomplete sequencing was indicated by rarefaction of sorted-subset datasets, despite the large sequencing depth. Clonotypes shared by all four sorted-subset donors showed higher generation probabilities than non-shared clonotypes. Only blood was sampled, and tissue TCR repertoires likely differ from those in blood. Naive subsets generally had larger estimated clonotype richness than memory subsets.

Per the germline V gene, SQVTM is the CDR1 and ANQGSEA is the CDR2. Reading from cysteine to phenylalanine, the CDR3 counts 12 amino acids. The only DNA kept is the CDR3, 36 bases in frame from the first base. The junction shows trimming of 5 bases on V and 2 bases on J, plus 10 bases between the germline ends. Healthy HIV-negative adults with no recently reported acute infections or vaccinations were included as donors. Every donor was a Caucasian adult living in Nashville, Tennessee, USA. CD4+ T cells were enriched by magnetic negative selection, after which naive cells were positively selected on CD45RA and the negative fraction was taken as the memory subset. After blood collection by leukapheresis, PBMCs were isolated using Ficoll-Histopaque density gradient centrifugation and then cryopreserved in the vapor phase of liquid nitrogen. Purity and quantity of every magnetically sorted T cell population were checked by analytical flow cytometry. From each sorted fraction, genomic DNA was isolated and quantified by UV absorbance on a Nanodrop 2000c.

Using the deep immunoSEQ assay, multiplex PCR amplified TCR CDR3 regions from genomic DNA. Extracted genomic DNA from each cell subset was distributed evenly across all wells of several immunoSEQ 96-well plates, and each plate was treated as a replicate. For sorted subsets, around 200 ng genomic DNA, equal to tens of thousands of T cell genomes, was loaded into each replicate PCR. The purified libraries were quantified using a Qubit 3.0 fluorometer, sized with a Bioanalyzer 2100, and then quantified again using the KAPA Library Quantification kit. Each immunoSEQ 96-well plate was sequenced on its own single-read 150-cycle Illumina NextSeq 550 flow cell. The study's own analysis went as follows. Because the immunoSEQ output included only junctional sequences and no quality scores, the filtering could not be the same as the filtering used for full-length reads. Sequences were annotated with PyIR, a Python wrapper for IgBLAST v1.9, and V/J genes and CDR3 were assigned using IMGT germline references. Reads were filtered out if the reads had weak V/J assignments (E-value above 1e-6), no CDR3, stop codons, out-of-frame junctions, or ambiguous translated residues. V3J clonotypes were defined by identical inferred V gene, J gene, and CDR3 amino acid sequence. Percentage overlap between repertoires was calculated by dividing the number of shared unique clonotypes by the size of the smaller repertoire. Richness of each repertoire was evaluated using RTK rarefaction, the Chao1 estimator, and Recon v2.1 estimates of unobserved clonotypes. Generation probabilities for all TCRbeta clonotypes obtained by the gDNA method from a handful of donors were computed using OLGA. The immuneACCESS repertoire file appears here via TCRdb, limited to in-frame rearrangements. These files lack a portion of the clones; in checked studies, under half of the deficit traces to unresolved V genes, and the cause of the others is not known. Clonal size and the V and J genes are those of that table, whereas D and trimming came from the DNA. The sample table contains roughly 2.2 million clones; only one count was recorded for around 92% of them. Approximately 0.41% of the sample lies in the top ten.

In its sample, this clone was seen once. Its recognized antigen is unknown. Base qualities are not at hand, and no much larger clone is one base apart. The receptor chain draws on TRBV29-1 and TRBJ2-7, with the D gene call left open. What was sequenced was naive CD4+ T cells from PBMCs. What the cell subset or site label conveys for this sample: CD45RA+ positively selected. The receptor's source is a man aged 18-30 years in good health. Some clones in this sample may be carry-over from other donors' samples. DNA sequence: TGCAGCGTTTCCCGTCAGCCCTACGAGCAGTACTTC. This translates into CSVSRQPYEQYF.